Below, 23 T cell receptor beta chains from the same sample are listed, as sequenced in a study of cytomegalovirus exposure and HLA in healthy donors. This PCR relied on a set of 60 Vbeta primers and 13 Jbeta primers. Profiled with immunoSEQ multiplex PCR; TCRdb holds only in-frame clones, not every one. The sample table sets out approximately 30,000 clones. The sequencing input was PBMCs. The source of these receptors is a man in his forties in good health and CMV-seronegative.

V gene TRBV4-3 combines with J gene TRBJ2-6; TRBD1 matches 9 bases. CDR3 length: 17 residues. CDR1 and CDR2 (germline): LGHNA, YSLEER. J gave up 4 bases and V 2 bases, and 6 bases lay outside the gene matches. The CDR3 region has the DNA TGCGCCAGCAGCCAACAACAGGGGGCTAGGGGGGCCAACGTCCTGACTTTC. It yields the protein CASSQQQGARGANVLTF.

The gene calls are TRBV30 and TRBJ2-1; unclear D gene. Between the trimmed V and J ends, which lost 3 bases and 5 bases, there was a span of 11 bases. This CDR3 region has 13 residues. Per germline, CDR1 GTSNPN and CDR2 SVGIG (reference sequence). The chain's CDR3 is CAWSPLVHNEQFF. The CDR3 nucleotides read TGTGCCTGGAGCCCGCTAGTACACAATGAGCAGTTCTTC.

The chain has TRBV19 and TRBJ2-7; 7 nucleotides match TRBD2. This CDR3 has 15 residues. Germline trimming cut 3 bases from V and 6 bases from J; bases unmatched to any gene: 11. Germline V CDR1 and CDR2: LNHDA, SQIVND (reference sequence). CDR3 nucleotides: TGTGCCAGTAGTATCGCCGGACTAGACTACGGCGAGCAGTACTTC. It specifies CASSIAGLDYGEQYF. Variable domain in full (rest from reference TRBV19 and TRBJ2-7): DGGITQSPKYLFRKEGQNVTLSCEQNLNHDAMYWYRQDPGQGLRLIYYSQIVNDFQKGDIAEGYSVSREKKESFPLTVTSAQKNPTAFYLCASSIAGLDYGEQYFGPGTRLTVT.

The chain uses TRBV4-3 and TRBJ1-3; TRBD1 matches 7 bases. The CDR3 is made up of 14 amino acids. Germline-derived CDR1 and CDR2 are LGHNA and YSLEER. The V segment lost 2 bases and the J segment 2 bases; nucleotides outside the gene matches: 0. This CDR3 is CASSQTGAGNTIYF. CDR3 DNA: TGCGCCAGCAGCCAAACAGGGGCTGGAAACACCATATATTTT.

The V gene is TRBV9, the J gene TRBJ1-3; D gene unclear. Germline V gene sequence: CDR1 SGDLS, CDR2 YYNGEE. The CDR3 contains 15 residues. The V gene lost 6 bases and the J gene lost 0 bases, with 13 bases spanning the gap. CDR3 in amino acids: CASNTDGISGNTIYF. The CDR3, as DNA: TGTGCCAGCAACACGGACGGGATCTCTGGAAACACCATATATTTT.

The V call is TRBV7-2, the J call TRBJ2-3; 7 positions agree with TRBD2. CDR3 length: 15 residues. Germline V gene lookup returns CDR1 SGHTA and CDR2 FQGNSA. J was trimmed by 6 bases and V by 5 bases; bases with no gene match: 11. This chain's CDR3 is CASSLSGPGGDTQYF. In nucleotides, the CDR3 is TGTGCCAGCAGCCTTAGCGGGCCGGGTGGGGATACGCAGTATTTT.

The CDR3 is CASSRDLSGSFKEETQYF. CDR3 coding DNA: TGCGCCAGCAGCCGAGACCTAAGCGGGAGTTTTAAGGAAGAGACCCAGTACTTC. The V gene is TRBV4-1, the J gene TRBJ2-5; 8 positions agree with TRBD2. Germline V lookup: CDR1 MGHRA, CDR2 YSYEKL. V trimming: 4 bases; J trimming: 3 bases; junction bases outside the gene matches: 16. The CDR3 is 18 amino acids.

This sequence joins TRBV28 and TRBJ1-2, with D possibly being TRBD1 (6 bases). Between the trimmed V and J ends, which lost 3 bases and 5 bases, there was a span of 16 bases. Germline V gene sequence: CDR1 MDHEN, CDR2 SYDVKM. This CDR3 is 15 amino acids long. The CDR3 loop reads CASSLKVRTDYGYTF. For the CDR3, the DNA is TGTGCCAGCAGTTTGAAAGTACGGACAGATTATGGCTACACCTTC.

This chain uses TRBV6-5 with TRBJ2-1, with 8 bases lining up with TRBD2. V lost 9 bases and J lost 5; bases outside the gene matches: 12. The CDR3 consists of 15 residues. Germline CDR1 is MNHEY and CDR2 is SVGAGI. The CDR3 region has the DNA TGTGCCAGTAGACCAGCGGGAGCCCCTGACAATGAGCAGTTCTTC. Amino acid sequence: CASRPAGAPDNEQFF.

On this clone: The junction does not match germline at one end; this may be a read error. The rearrangement links TRBV18 to TRBJ2-5, with TRBD2 identical over 7 bases. This CDR3 has 15 amino acids. Germline values: CDR1 KGHSH, CDR2 LQKENI. The DNA of the CDR3 is TGTGCCAGCTCACAGAAACAGGAGGCGGGGGAGAACCAGTACTTC. Translated: CASSQKQEAGENQYF. The full variable domain, rest sourced from reference TRBV18 and TRBJ2-5, is NAGVMQNPRHLVRRRGQEARLRCSPMKGHSHVYWYRQLPEEGLKFMVYLQKENIIDESGMPKERFSAEFPKEGPSILRIQQVVRGDSAAYFCASSQKQEAGENQYFGPGTRLLVL.

The V and J genes are TRBV7-2 and TRBJ2-5; 9 nucleotides match TRBD1. Per germline, CDR1 SGHTA and CDR2 FQGNSA. Unmatched junction bases numbered 11, after V lost 5 bases and J lost 7 bases. The CDR3 contains 15 residues. The CDR3 bases are TGTGCCAGCAGCGCCACAGGGGGCGCGGGGGTGACCCAGTACTTC. As protein: CASSATGGAGVTQYF.

The chain combines TRBV7-9 with TRBJ2-3; no clear D gene. The CDR3 contains 13 residues. Trimming cost V 2 bases and J 1 base, with 4 bases left between them. Germline values: CDR1 SEHNR, CDR2 FQNEAQ (reference sequence). This CDR3 is CASSLTGTDTQYF. The CDR3 DNA sequence: TGTGCCAGCAGCTTAACAGGCACAGATACGCAGTATTTT.

This sequence joins TRBV27 and TRBJ2-5; TRBD2 agrees at 9 bases. The V gene's germline CDR1 is MNHEY and CDR2 SMNVEV (reference sequence). After removal of 2 bases from V and 4 bases from J, the junction contained 8 bases not matched to a gene. This CDR3 has 16 amino acids. The CDR3, as DNA: TGTGCCAGCAGTTTAGGCGGGAGGGCCCTCGGAGAGACCCAGTACTTC. It is translated as CASSLGGRALGETQYF.

The chain carries TRBV18 and TRBJ2-7, with TRBD1 matching over 9 bases. Losses at the gene ends were 6 bases for V and 3 bases for J; bases not matched to a gene: 3. This CDR3 region has 13 residues. Germline V lookup: CDR1 KGHSH, CDR2 LQKENI. The DNA for the CDR3 is TGTGCCAGCTCCGGGACAGGGAACTACGAGCAGTACTTC. Protein sequence: CASSGTGNYEQYF. The full variable domain, with the rest looked up from reference TRBV18 and TRBJ2-7, is NAGVMQNPRHLVRRRGQEARLRCSPMKGHSHVYWYRQLPEEGLKFMVYLQKENIIDESGMPKERFSAEFPKEGPSILRIQQVVRGDSAAYFCASSGTGNYEQYFGPGTRLTVT.

This chain uses TRBV7-6 with TRBJ2-7, with 8 bases fitting TRBD1. CDR3 size: 15 residues. With V trimmed by 5 bases and J by 2 bases, 8 bases remained unmatched. Germline V gene data show CDR1 as SGHVS and CDR2 as FNYEAQ. The CDR3 loop reads CASSEGAGGPYEQYF. CDR3 in DNA: TGTGCCAGCAGCGAAGGCGCAGGGGGCCCCTACGAGCAGTACTTC.

V gene TRBV18 combines with J gene TRBJ1-1; no firm D call. There are 15 residues in the CDR3. V was clipped by 3 bases and J by 10 bases, with 21 bases between them. Per the germline V gene, CDR1 is KGHSH and CDR2 is LQKENI. The CDR3 coding sequence is TGTGCCAGCTCACCCGAGGTAAATCGGGAACTGGGAGCTTTCTTT. It specifies CASSPEVNRELGAFF.

The chain employs TRBV30 and TRBJ2-3; 7 bases match TRBD2. V lost 5 bases to trimming and J lost 4 bases; unmatched junction nucleotides: 9. Germline V gene data show CDR1 as GTSNPN and CDR2 as SVGIG (reference sequence). This CDR3 region has 14 residues. CDR3 sequence reads: CAWGGVGGADTQYF. CDR3 DNA sequence: TGTGCCTGGGGGGGGGTGGGAGGGGCAGATACGCAGTATTTT. The complete variable domain, with remaining parts taken from reference TRBV30 and TRBJ2-3, reads SQTIHQWPATLVQPVGSPLSLECTVEGTSNPNLYWYRQAAGRGLQLLFYSVGIGQISSEVPQNLSASRPQDRQFILSSKKLLLSDSGFYLCAWGGVGGADTQYFGPGTRLTVL.

This chain connects TRBV28 to TRBJ2-5; 15 nucleotides align to TRBD2. CDR3 length: 15 residues. Per the germline V gene, CDR1 is MDHEN and CDR2 is SYDVKM. Germline trimming cut 9 bases from V and 5 bases from J; bases unmatched to any gene: 7. This chain's CDR3 is CASGTSGRQAETQYF. In nucleotides, the CDR3 is TGTGCCAGTGGGACTAGCGGGAGGCAGGCGGAGACCCAGTACTTC.

The genes are TRBV5-5 and TRBJ2-2, with TRBD1 identical over 7 bases. The length of the CDR3 is 16 residues. Germline CDR1 is SGHKS and CDR2 is YYEKEE (reference sequence). V lost 5 bases and J lost 3; bases outside the gene matches: 10. The CDR3 protein is CASRKKQGIDTGELFF. The CDR3 DNA is TGTGCCAGCAGAAAAAAACAGGGGATCGACACCGGGGAGCTGTTTTTT.

The J gene is TRBJ2-7, the V gene TRBV4-2, with 7 bases aligning to TRBD2. J was trimmed by 3 bases and V by 0 bases; bases with no gene match: 11. CDR3 length: 17 residues. Germline CDR1 LGHNA, CDR2 YNFKEQ. CDR3 region: CASSQERTRGGHYEQYF. The DNA for the CDR3 is TGTGCCAGCAGCCAAGAGCGGACTAGAGGAGGGCACTACGAGCAGTACTTC.

The V gene is TRBV5-1, the J gene TRBJ2-2; TRBD2 agrees at 7 bases. Trimming took 0 bases from V and 6 from J; bases not matched to a gene: 8. This CDR3 has 16 residues. Germline-derived CDR1 and CDR2 are SGHRS and YFSETQ. The DNA of the CDR3 is TGCGCCAGCAGCTTGGAAGGCGGGAGCGGGTCCGGGGAGCTGTTTTTT. Protein: CASSLEGGSGSGELFF.

The chain combines TRBV30 with TRBJ1-3; TRBD1 matches 9 bases. CDR3 length: 13 amino acids. In germline, CDR1 is GTSNPN, CDR2 SVGIG (reference sequence). V lost 4 bases and J lost 8; bases outside the gene matches: 6. This CDR3 reads CAWTQDRGDTIYF. DNA of the CDR3: TGTGCCTGGACCCAAGACAGGGGGGACACCATATATTTT.

The chain joins TRBV6-1 to TRBJ2-3; no definite D call. The V gene's germline CDR1 is MNHNS and CDR2 SASEGT. Between the trimmed V and J ends, which lost 2 bases and 9 bases, there was a span of 9 bases. This CDR3 has 12 residues. The DNA of the CDR3 is TGTGCCAGCAGTGAACAAGAGAGGACGCAGTATTTT. Its translation: CASSEQERTQYF.